Below, 14 T cell receptor beta chains from the same sample are listed, as sequenced in a study of CD8+ T cells in alopecia areata. Treatment reported: oral pan-JAK inhibitor, 5-10 mg twice daily. The authors extracted RNA and reverse transcribed it into cDNA as the sequencing template. Method: immunoSEQ multiplex PCR; TCRdb's copy keeps in-frame clones and lacks some. The table includes about 200,000 clones, approximately 67% detected once. The sequencing used CD4+ T cells sorted from blood, collected around week 47, from a patient treated with tofacitinib. The receptors were gathered from a human donor with alopecia areata.

The J gene is TRBJ1-5, the V gene TRBV27, with 8 bases lining up with TRBD1. The CDR3 runs 13 residues. The J segment lost 6 bases and the V segment lost 6 bases, leaving 4 bases of the junction unmatched. The germline gives CDR1 MNHEY, CDR2 SMNVEV (reference sequence). CDR3 loop: CASSKDRGQPQHF. The CDR3 DNA reads TGTGCCAGCAGCAAAGACAGGGGTCAGCCCCAGCATTTT.

This clone was counted once. The chain carries TRBV29-1 and TRBJ1-1; 8 bases align to TRBD1. Unmatched junction bases numbered 7, after V lost 4 bases and J lost 3 bases. Per the germline V gene, CDR1 is SQVTM and CDR2 is ANQGSEA. There are 14 residues in the CDR3. The CDR3 here is CSVVGQGGYTEAFF. CDR3 coding DNA: TGCAGCGTTGTTGGACAGGGCGGTTACACTGAAGCTTTCTTT. Based on the CDR3 plus reference TRBV29-1 and TRBJ1-1, the full variable domain is SAVISQKPSRDICQRGTSLTIQCQVDSQVTMMFWYRQQPGQSLTLIATANQGSEATYESGFVIDKFPISRPNLTFSTLTVSNMSPEDSSIYLCSVVGQGGYTEAFFGQGTRLTVV.

V gene TRBV7-2 combines with J gene TRBJ2-1; a possible D gene is TRBD1 (8 bases). The CDR3 has 14 amino acids. V was pared by 5 bases and J by 9 bases, with 17 bases between. Germline V gene data show CDR1 as SGHTA and CDR2 as FQGNSA. CDR3 sequence reads: CASSPTQGEGEQFF. The CDR3 DNA reads as TGTGCCAGCAGCCCAACACAGGGGGAGGGTGAGCAGTTCTTC.

This clone was counted a few times. The rearrangement joins TRBV7-2 to TRBJ2-7, with D perhaps being TRBD1 or TRBD2 (5 bases each). The CDR3 is 15 amino acids. Germline V lookup: CDR1 SGHTA, CDR2 FQGNSA. V gave up 5 bases and J gave up 0 bases, with 14 bases separating them. CDR3 in amino acids: CASSQGPSSSYEQYF. CDR3 DNA: TGTGCCAGCAGCCAGGGACCTAGCAGCTCCTACGAGCAGTACTTC. The complete variable domain, with remaining parts taken from reference TRBV7-2 and TRBJ2-7, reads GAGVSQSPSNKVTEKGKDVELRCDPISGHTALYWYRQSLGQGLEFLIYFQGNSAPDKSGLPSDRFSAERTGGSVSTLTIQRTQQEDSAVYLCASSQGPSSSYEQYFGPGTRLTVT.

This clone has just a few counts. The sample carries other DNA sequences with the same CDR3. This chain connects TRBV29-1 to TRBJ2-3; no clear D gene. The germline V and J ends were trimmed by 4 bases and 3 bases, with 2 bases remaining between them. CDR3 size: 10 residues. CDR1 is SQVTM and CDR2 is ANQGSEA in the germline V gene. DNA of the CDR3: TGCAGCGTTGGTACAGATACGCAGTATTTT. This codes for CSVGTDTQYF.

The rearrangement uses TRBV7-8 and TRBJ2-5; D perhaps matches TRBD1 (5 bases). Germline values: CDR1 SGHVS, CDR2 FQNEAQ. This CDR3 is 15 amino acids long. The germline V and J ends were trimmed by 3 bases and 5 bases, with 16 bases remaining between them. The CDR3 sequence is CASSLRPGPIETQYF. In nucleotides, the CDR3 is TGTGCCAGCAGCTTGCGACCAGGGCCGATCGAGACCCAGTACTTC.

The chain employs TRBV5-1 and TRBJ2-5, with 9 bases aligning to TRBD1. V was clipped by 0 bases and J by 5 bases; unmatched bases: 8. The CDR3 extends over 16 amino acids. Germline values: CDR1 SGHRS, CDR2 YFSETQ. CDR3 nucleotide sequence: TGCGCCAGCAGCTTGGAAGGGACAGGGAAGAGGGAGACCCAGTACTTC. Protein: CASSLEGTGKRETQYF.

This sequence joins TRBV29-1 and TRBJ2-5; D possibly corresponds to TRBD2 (5 bases). CDR1 is SQVTM and CDR2 is ANQGSEA in the germline V gene. Trimming shortened V by 6 bases and J by 4 bases, and 12 bases separated the two germline ends. The CDR3 has 12 amino acids. The CDR3 loop reads CSVRPGIETQYF. The DNA for the CDR3 is TGCAGCGTCCGGCCGGGGATAGAGACCCAGTACTTC.

The chain uses TRBV11-2 and TRBJ2-7; D is unresolved. Germline CDR1 and CDR2: SGHAT and FQNNGV. The V end lost 0 bases, the J end lost 4 bases, and 4 bases lay between the germline ends. CDR3 size: 12 residues. The CDR3 coding sequence is TGTGCCAGCAGCTTAGATGGGTACGAGCAGTACTTC. Translated, it gives CASSLDGYEQYF.

By share, this clone ranks as medium-sized (0.01 to 0.1%). The chain employs TRBV29-1 and TRBJ2-7; TRBD1 agrees at 8 bases. V was pared by 3 bases and J by 6 bases, with 4 bases of the junction left unmatched. Per the germline V gene, CDR1 is SQVTM and CDR2 is ANQGSEA. CDR3 size: 12 residues. CDR3: CSVDPGGGEQYF. CDR3 sequence (DNA): TGCAGCGTTGACCCAGGGGGCGGCGAGCAGTACTTC.

The chain joins TRBV30 to TRBJ1-3; D ambiguous. The V and J ends lost 2 bases and 1 base respectively, with 9 bases between them. CDR1 is GTSNPN and CDR2 is SVGIG in the germline V gene (reference sequence). The CDR3 covers 14 residues. CDR3 protein: CAWSSGPSGNTIYF. DNA of the CDR3: TGTGCCTGGAGTTCGGGCCCTTCTGGAAACACCATATATTTT.

The chain uses TRBV9 and TRBJ1-1; no clear D gene. Germline CDR1 SGDLS, CDR2 YYNGEE. The V gene lost 0 bases and the J gene lost 2 bases, with 8 bases spanning the gap. This CDR3 has 14 residues. CDR3 nucleotides: TGTGCCAGCAGCGTAGACAGAGTAAACACTGAAGCTTTCTTT. It encodes CASSVDRVNTEAFF.

The chain employs TRBV30 and TRBJ2-7, with D possibly being TRBD1 or TRBD2 (5 bases each). Trimming stripped 8 bases from V and 2 bases from J, with 19 bases between. The CDR3 totals 14 residues. Germline V gives CDR1 GTSNPN, CDR2 SVGIG (reference sequence). CDR3 sequence reads: CAGTSPGHAYEQYF. The CDR3 nucleotides are TGTGCCGGGACGTCTCCCGGGCACGCCTACGAGCAGTACTTC.

DNA for the CDR3: TGCGCCAGCAGCCCGGGACTCCTTAGTAGTGAGCAGTACTTC. It yields the protein CASSPGLLSSEQYF. The genes are TRBV4-3 and TRBJ2-7; possibly TRBD2 for D (6 bases). With 4 bases removed from V and 7 bases from J, the gap between germline ends came to 17 bases. This CDR3 contains 14 residues. In germline, CDR1 is LGHNA, CDR2 YSLEER.